The following is a TCR beta chain sequence with its context. These data belong to a study of blood T cell repertoires in COVID-19. Study at large: Acute and convalescent COVID-19 specimens originated in the United States, Italy and Spain. The cDNA or gDNA used as material had been derived from T cells, B-cell-depleted T cells, or PBMCs.

CDR1 and CDR2 from the germline V gene are MNHNY and SVGAGI (reference sequence). The CDR3 runs to 15 residues. The ends lost 5 bases at V and 5 bases at J; junction bases unmatched: 7. Produced via immunoSEQ multiplex PCR; TCRdb's table is partial and in-frame only. This table has over 400,000 clones, 85% to 90% appearing once. Patients from Seattle were sampled longitudinally, starting during active infection. The chain recombines TRBV6-6 with TRBJ2-1; 9 nucleotides align to TRBD1. The sequence derives from a woman aged 45-59 years with COVID-19, enrolled during active disease. Sequencing was performed on peripheral blood. In DNA form, the CDR3 reads TGTGCCAGCAGTGACCTGGACAGGGGCCACAATGAGCAGTTCTTC. Residues: CASSDLDRGHNEQFF.